The present T cell receptor beta chain was sequenced within a study of PD-1 blockade in classical Hodgkin lymphoma. Study findings and constraints: Complete responders' diversity at baseline resembled that of newly diagnosed patients.

No patient escaped relapse after autologous stem cell transplantation, and brentuximab vedotin exposure varied. Patients had relapsed/refractory classical Hodgkin lymphoma with complete response, partial response or progressive disease as best response. In the case of this clone: Its antigen is unknown. This sample includes further DNA sequences coding for the same CDR3.

TCRdb keeps only in-frame clones here, not all; method: immunoSEQ multiplex PCR. The data show roughly 30,000 clones, less than 85% seen once. Here the sequenced sample was peripheral blood mononuclear cells (PBMCs), taken before the second cycle of nivolumab. The receptor comes from a human donor with classical Hodgkin lymphoma.

CDR3 sequence reads: CASSFRTGRNTEAFF. CDR3 DNA: TGTGCCAGCAGTTTTAGGACGGGGAGAAACACTGAAGCTTTCTTT. The rearrangement uses TRBV27 and TRBJ1-1; D is ambiguous. Germline V gives CDR1 MNHEY, CDR2 SMNVEV (reference sequence). V shed 3 bases and J shed 2 bases, with 13 bases lying between them. The CDR3 runs 15 residues.